This T cell receptor (beta chain) was obtained from a study of shared clonotypes between healthy human individuals. There are 13 residues in the CDR3. With 0 bases removed from V and 8 bases from J, the gap between germline ends came to 10 bases. From germline, CDR1 is LGHNA and CDR2 YNFKEQ. This clone was recorded many times. The same CDR3 also results from other DNA sequences found in this sample. Some clones are missing from TCRdb's copy, which holds only in-frame ones; the method was immunoSEQ multiplex PCR. The sample contains under 600,000 clones, 70% to 80% of which appear only once. This clonotype was sampled from a middle-aged woman in good health. Some clones in this sample may be carry-over from other donors' samples. Material for sequencing was PBMCs. The rearrangement joins TRBV4-2 to TRBJ1-2; no clear D gene. In DNA, the CDR3 is TGTGCCAGCAGCCAAGAATATCAAGGCGGCTACACCTTC. Translated: CASSQEYQGGYTF.